The 28 T cell receptor beta chains below were found in one sample sequenced in a study of cytomegalovirus exposure and HLA in healthy donors. 60 Vbeta and 13 Jbeta primers were used in PCR. TCRdb's copy holds only in-frame clones and misses some; the assay was immunoSEQ multiplex PCR. The table records approximately 100,000 clones, less than 80% of them present only once. The sample consisted of PBMCs. The receptors stem from a woman aged 40 to 55 in good health and CMV-seronegative.

The V and J genes are TRBV6-5 and TRBJ2-7; unclear D gene. Germline V gene lookup returns CDR1 MNHEY and CDR2 SVGAGI. The CDR3 is 13 amino acids. V was shortened by 4 bases and J by 2 bases, with 9 bases between the two germline ends. The CDR3 DNA is TGTGCCAGCAGTTCCCCAGGAACCTACGAGCAGTACTTC. This codes for CASSSPGTYEQYF.

The chain is built from TRBV9 and TRBJ2-3; possibly TRBD2 for D (6 bases). This CDR3 has 13 amino acids. Deletions cut 2 bases from V and 3 bases from J, with 7 bases between. Germline-derived CDR1 and CDR2 are SGDLS and YYNGEE. CDR3 sequence: CASSVLATDTQYF. The CDR3 coding sequence is TGTGCCAGCAGCGTCCTAGCGACAGATACGCAGTATTTT.

This rearrangement joins TRBV11-2 to TRBJ1-2; D unresolved. Germline V lookup: CDR1 SGHAT, CDR2 FQNNGV. The CDR3 spans 13 residues. V was cut by 3 bases and J by 4 bases, with 9 bases left in between. The CDR3, as DNA: TGTGCCAGCAGCTTTGAACGGTTCTATGGCTACACCTTC. Its protein product is CASSFERFYGYTF.

The chain has TRBV6-1 and TRBJ2-7; D gene uncertain. Trimming pared 3 bases from V and 0 bases from J, leaving 6 bases between. This CDR3 is built from 13 residues. Germline V gene lookup returns CDR1 MNHNS and CDR2 SASEGT. This CDR3 reads CASSEGFSYEQYF. DNA for the CDR3: TGTGCCAGCAGTGAGGGCTTCTCCTACGAGCAGTACTTC.

V is TRBV5-1 and J is TRBJ2-1, with TRBD1 matching over 9 bases. Unmatched junction bases numbered 2, after V lost 0 bases and J lost 4 bases. The CDR3 has 15 amino acids. CDR1 and CDR2 (germline): SGHRS, YFSETQ. The DNA for the CDR3 is TGCGCCAGCAGCTTGGAAGGGACAGGGTACAATGAGCAGTTCTTC. Protein sequence: CASSLEGTGYNEQFF. Full variable domain (remainder filled in from reference TRBV5-1 and TRBJ2-1): KAGVTQTPRYLIKTRGQQVTLSCSPISGHRSVSWYQQTPGQGLQFLFEYFSETQRNKGNFPGRFSGRQFSNSRSEMNVSTLELGDSALYLCASSLEGTGYNEQFFGPGTRLTVL.

The chain joins TRBV21-1 to TRBJ2-1; the table's D gene call, TRBD2, was not cross checked with the DNA. TRBV21-1 corresponds to a pseudogene. The CDR3 runs to 16 residues. This chain's CDR3 is CASSDSCGPRYNEQFF. The CDR3 DNA is TGTGCCAGCAGCGACTCTTGCGGGCCCCGGTACAATGAGCAGTTCTTC.

V usage is TRBV6-1 and J usage is TRBJ1-2; 7 nucleotides match TRBD1. V trimming: 6 bases; J trimming: 4 bases; junction bases outside the gene matches: 8. This CDR3 is 14 amino acids long. Per germline, CDR1 MNHNS and CDR2 SASEGT. The CDR3 loop reads CASRTTGTTYGYTF. DNA of the CDR3: TGTGCCAGCAGGACGACAGGGACGACCTATGGCTACACCTTC.

The chain uses TRBV28 and TRBJ2-2; a possible D gene is TRBD1 (6 bases). Trimming removed 3 bases from V and 1 base from J, with 9 bases in between. From germline, CDR1 is MDHEN and CDR2 SYDVKM. This CDR3 region has 15 residues. CDR3 in amino acids: CASSLGTMNTGELFF. The CDR3 bases are TGTGCCAGCAGTTTGGGGACAATGAACACCGGGGAGCTGTTTTTT. Variable domain in full (rest from reference TRBV28 and TRBJ2-2): DVKVTQSSRYLVKRTGEKVFLECVQDMDHENMFWYRQDPGLGLRLIYFSYDVKMKEKGDIPEGYSVSREKKERFSLILESASTNQTSMYLCASSLGTMNTGELFFGEGSRLTVL.

In its sample, this clone was seen a few times. The chain is built from TRBV5-1 and TRBJ2-2; no firm D call. V was shortened by 0 bases and J by 1 base, with 7 bases between the two germline ends. The CDR3 runs to 15 residues. Per germline, CDR1 SGHRS and CDR2 YFSETQ. CDR3 nucleotides: TGCGCCAGCAGCTTGGGTGGCGGGAACACCGGGGAGCTGTTTTTT. Residues: CASSLGGGNTGELFF.

The rearrangement joins TRBV18 to TRBJ2-7, with D unresolved. Germline CDR1 reads KGHSH; CDR2 reads LQKENI. V was shortened by 5 bases and J by 2 bases, with 10 bases between the two germline ends. This CDR3 has 13 amino acids. CDR3 in amino acids: CASSGGSAYEQYF. The CDR3 region has the DNA TGTGCCAGCTCAGGCGGAAGTGCCTACGAGCAGTACTTC.

This clone was seen only a few times. This rearrangement joins TRBV30 to TRBJ1-6; D is unresolved. The germline V and J ends were trimmed by 0 bases and 6 bases, with 12 bases remaining between them. Germline V gene sequence: CDR1 GTSNPN, CDR2 SVGIG (reference sequence). CDR3 length: 15 amino acids. CDR3 coding DNA: TGTGCCTGGAGTGTACTCCGGGGTCGTAATTCACCCCTCCACTTT. It translates to CAWSVLRGRNSPLHF.

Concerning this clone: This sample also contains other DNA sequences that code for the same CDR3. The rearrangement links TRBV19 to TRBJ1-3, with TRBD1 identical over 7 bases. Germline V gives CDR1 LNHDA, CDR2 SQIVND (reference sequence). Unmatched junction bases numbered 4, after V lost 4 bases and J lost 1 base. The CDR3 length is 15 residues. The CDR3 loop is CASSTPTGSGNTIYF. DNA for the CDR3: TGTGCCAGTAGTACGCCGACAGGGTCTGGAAACACCATATATTTT. The full variable domain, with the rest looked up from reference TRBV19 and TRBJ1-3, is DGGITQSPKYLFRKEGQNVTLSCEQNLNHDAMYWYRQDPGQGLRLIYYSQIVNDFQKGDIAEGYSVSREKKESFPLTVTSAQKNPTAFYLCASSTPTGSGNTIYFGEGSWLTVV.

The gene calls are TRBV30 and TRBJ1-1, with D maybe TRBD1 (5 bases). CDR1 and CDR2 (germline): GTSNPN, SVGIG (reference sequence). This CDR3 is built from 14 residues. The CDR3 loop is CAGQGGKWDTEAFF. CDR3 sequence (DNA): TGTGCTGGGCAGGGTGGGAAATGGGACACTGAAGCTTTCTTT.

V is TRBV11-3 and J is TRBJ2-3; the match to TRBD2 covers 8 bases. Trimming removed 1 base from V and 1 base from J; junction bases left unmatched: 4. The CDR3 covers 16 residues. Per germline, CDR1 SGHNT and CDR2 YENEEA. The CDR3 DNA sequence: TGTGCCAGCAGCTTAGGCCAGACTAGCGGCACAGATACGCAGTATTTT. It codes for CASSLGQTSGTDTQYF.

This rearrangement joins TRBV21-1 to TRBJ1-5. TRBV21-1 constitutes a pseudogene. CDR3 length: 17 amino acids. The CDR3 nucleotides read TGTGCCAGCAGCAAACCCCCCAGGGACTATTCGGGGCAGCCCCAGCATTTT. It specifies CASSKPPRDYSGQPQHF.

The V and J genes are TRBV2 and TRBJ1-2; D possibly corresponds to TRBD1 (5 bases). Germline CDR1 is SNHLY and CDR2 is FYNNEI. The CDR3 length is 13 residues. With 3 bases removed from V and 8 bases from J, the gap between germline ends came to 13 bases. The CDR3: CASSEDPGGGYTF. The DNA for the CDR3 is TGTGCCAGCAGTGAGGATCCGGGGGGAGGCTACACCTTC. Full variable domain (missing parts from reference TRBV2 and TRBJ1-2): EPEVTQTPSHQVTQMGQEVILRCVPISNHLYFYWYRQILGQKVEFLVSFYNNEISEKSEIFDDQFSVERPDGSNFTLKIRSTKLEDSAMYFCASSEDPGGGYTFGSGTRLTVV.

The V and J genes are TRBV18 and TRBJ2-7; 11 bases map to TRBD2. The germline gives CDR1 KGHSH, CDR2 LQKENI. The CDR3 loop spans 15 amino acids. Trimming cost V 6 bases and J 2 bases; bases outside gene matches: 6. The CDR3 sequence: CASSSGTSGTYEQYF. Written as DNA, the CDR3 is TGTGCCAGCTCGTCCGGGACTAGCGGTACCTACGAGCAGTACTTC.

The genes are TRBV2 and TRBJ1-1; D is possibly TRBD1 (6 bases). Looked up from germline, CDR1 is SNHLY and CDR2 is FYNNEI. The CDR3 is 14 residues long. The V end was cut by 4 bases, the J end by 0 bases, with 9 bases between. The CDR3 spells CASSADRMNTEAFF. DNA for the CDR3: TGTGCCAGCAGTGCGGACAGAATGAACACTGAAGCTTTCTTT. The variable domain in full, with the rest retrieved from reference TRBV2 and TRBJ1-1, is EPEVTQTPSHQVTQMGQEVILRCVPISNHLYFYWYRQILGQKVEFLVSFYNNEISEKSEIFDDQFSVERPDGSNFTLKIRSTKLEDSAMYFCASSADRMNTEAFFGQGTRLTVV.

The rearrangement uses TRBV11-2 and TRBJ1-3, with TRBD1 as a possible D gene (5 bases). V dropped 1 base and J dropped 8 bases, with 12 bases sitting between them. Germline V gene data show CDR1 as SGHAT and CDR2 as FQNNGV. CDR3 length: 14 amino acids. CDR3 DNA sequence: TGTGCCAGCAGCTTAGTCCGGGGCGGGGACACCATATATTTT. Translated: CASSLVRGGDTIYF.

This clone has only a few counts. This chain links TRBV28 with TRBJ2-7; no definite D call. V dropped 4 bases and J dropped 1 base, with 11 bases sitting between them. The CDR3 is 14 residues long. CDR1 is MDHEN and CDR2 is SYDVKM in the germline V gene. The CDR3: CASSSYRVSYEQYF. The CDR3 region has the DNA TGTGCCAGCAGTTCCTATCGGGTTTCCTACGAGCAGTACTTC.

CDR3 region: CASSLWTGIYEQYF. The CDR3 DNA sequence: TGTGCCAGCAGTTTATGGACAGGGATTTACGAGCAGTACTTC. V gene TRBV28 combines with J gene TRBJ2-7, with 7 bases lining up with TRBD1. The germline V gene encodes CDR1 MDHEN and CDR2 SYDVKM. Trimming took 0 bases from V and 4 from J; bases not matched to a gene: 3. The CDR3 runs 14 residues.

CDR3 in amino acids: CASSERSGFDEQYF. The DNA for the CDR3 is TGTGCCAGCAGTGAAAGGTCCGGGTTCGACGAGCAGTACTTC. This sequence joins TRBV25-1 and TRBJ2-7; unclear D gene. This CDR3 comprises 14 residues. V lost 2 bases, J lost 5 bases, and 13 bases lay in between. Germline V gene data show CDR1 as MGHDK and CDR2 as SYGVNS.

The chain couples TRBV11-3 to TRBJ2-2; 10 bases fit TRBD2. The CDR3 is 16 residues long. Losses at the gene ends were 4 bases for V and 4 bases for J; bases not matched to a gene: 6. CDR1 and CDR2 from the germline V gene are SGHNT and YENEEA. The DNA for the CDR3 is TGTGCCAGCAGCTCCCAAGCGGGGGGGCTCACCGGGGAGCTGTTTTTT. This translates into CASSSQAGGLTGELFF.

This clone was counted a few times. The chain couples TRBV4-3 to TRBJ2-2, with 11 bases identical to TRBD1. Trimming at V came to 1 base and at J to 5 bases, leaving 9 bases not matched to a gene. This CDR3 contains 18 residues. Germline CDR1 reads LGHNA; CDR2 reads YSLEER. In DNA form, the CDR3 reads TGCGCCAGCAGCCAAGTTCGAGTGGACAGGGGGCGAACCGGGGAGCTGTTTTTT. Residues: CASSQVRVDRGRTGELFF.

The gene calls are TRBV11-2 and TRBJ2-5; 11 bases are shared with TRBD2. Trimming at V came to 5 bases and at J to 2 bases, leaving 7 bases not matched to a gene. Germline lookup yields CDR1 SGHAT and CDR2 FQNNGV. This CDR3 comprises 16 residues. Written as DNA, the CDR3 is TGTGCCAGCAGCCCCCAGGGACTAGCGGCTCAAGAGACCCAGTACTTC. Its translation: CASSPQGLAAQETQYF.

The chain recombines TRBV28 with TRBJ2-2; a weak D match, TRBD1 (6 bases). Germline assignment: CDR1 MDHEN and CDR2 SYDVKM. The V end lost 6 bases, the J end lost 3 bases, and 11 bases lay between the germline ends. This CDR3 region has 14 residues. This CDR3 is CASRIQGYTGELFF. The CDR3 DNA sequence: TGTGCCAGCAGAATCCAGGGGTACACCGGGGAGCTGTTTTTT.

This clone occurred once. This chain joins TRBV2 and TRBJ2-1, with 7 bases that match TRBD1. The germline V gene encodes CDR1 SNHLY and CDR2 FYNNEI. With 6 bases clipped from V and 8 bases from J, the junction kept 4 bases outside the gene matches. This CDR3 is built from 12 residues. The CDR3: CASRTGVHEQFF. The CDR3 DNA reads as TGTGCCAGCAGAACAGGGGTCCATGAGCAGTTCTTC.

The J gene is TRBJ2-1, the V gene TRBV7-2, with a tentative D call TRBD2 (6 bases). The CDR3 consists of 14 residues. CDR1 is SGHTA, CDR2 FQGNSA, per germline. Trimming cost V 1 base and J 12 bases, with 16 bases left between them. The DNA of the CDR3 is TGTGCCAGCAGCTTAGAGGCTTACGGGACTCCGCAGTTCTTC. Translation gives CASSLEAYGTPQFF.